The rows below give T cell receptor beta chains drawn from one sample of a study of blood T cell repertoires in COVID-19. Produced via immunoSEQ multiplex PCR; TCRdb's table is partial and in-frame only. Of roughly 200,000 clones in the sample, more than 70% are singletons; the top ten hold 6.2%. The sequenced sample was PBMCs or T cells enriched from blood (not recorded which). Receptors were obtained from a man aged 35 to 55 who had recovered from COVID-19. Both conserved end residues are part of each CDR3. The D gene is left open where the match is weak. The size field is filled for only some rows; it gives once, few, many or a size class.

v_call,clone_size,d_call,j_call,cdr3_nt,cdr3_aa
TRBV10-1,-,-,TRBJ1-6,TGCGCCAGCAGTGAGCCTAGCTGTTCAAGTAATTCACCCCTCCACTTT,CASSEPSCSSNSPLHF
TRBV7-8,-,TRBD1,TRBJ2-7,TGTGCCAGCAGCCCGGACAGGGACGAGCAGTACTTC,CASSPDRDEQYF
TRBV2,-,TRBD1,TRBJ1-6,TGTGCCAGCAGCCTGACAGGGATGCGGAATTCACCCCTCCACTTT,CASSLTGMRNSPLHF
TRBV27,-,-,TRBJ2-7,TGTGCCAGCAGTTTCCGACCCCAGGGAGCGGGTTACGAGCAGTACTTC,CASSFRPQGAGYEQYF
TRBV25-1,-,-,TRBJ2-4,TGTGCCAGCAGTGGAAAAGAGACAGGAGTTCGGTACTTC,CASSGKETGVRYF
TRBV19,-,TRBD1,TRBJ2-2,TGTGCCAGTAACAGGGGACAAAACACCGGGGAGCTGTTTTTT,CASNRGQNTGELFF
TRBV6-4,-,TRBD2,TRBJ2-5,TGTGCCAGCAGTGCTAGCGGGAGGGCCGGGGAGACCCAGTACTTC,CASSASGRAGETQYF
TRBV5-1,-,TRBD1,TRBJ2-5,TGCGCCAGCAGTACCCCGGGGACAGGGGCCGGGGAGACCCAGTACTTC,CASSTPGTGAGETQYF
TRBV11-2,few,TRBD1,TRBJ1-1,TGTGCCAGCAGCTTATATATCAGGGGGATCACTGAAGCTTTCTTT,CASSLYIRGITEAFF
TRBV9,-,-,TRBJ1-5,TGTGCCAGCAGCGTAGGAGGTAGCAATCAGCCCCAGCATTTT,CASSVGGSNQPQHF
TRBV19,once,-,TRBJ1-2,TGTGCCAGTAGTATTGACAGAAACCCTAACTATGGCTACACCTTC,CASSIDRNPNYGYTF
TRBV29-1,few,TRBD1,TRBJ2-5,TGCAGCGTTGAGCCGGACAGGGGGCGCCAAGAGACCCAGTACTTC,CSVEPDRGRQETQYF
TRBV6-5,-,TRBD2,TRBJ2-1,TGTGCCAGCGCCGGGGGGGTTCACTACAATGAGCAGTTCTTC,CASAGGVHYNEQFF
TRBV6-5,-,-,TRBJ1-2,TGTGCCAGCGTGGGCCTGACAGTGACCTATGGCTACACCTTC,CASVGLTVTYGYTF
TRBV10-3,-,TRBD1,TRBJ1-1,TGTGCCATCAGTGAGGCTCCGGGACAGGGACGGCCTGAAGCTTTCTTT,CAISEAPGQGRPEAFF
TRBV19,once,TRBD1,TRBJ2-3,TGTGCCAGTAGTATAGAAAAGGGGGACAGGGGAGCTAGCACAGATACGCAGTATTTT,CASSIEKGDRGASTDTQYF
TRBV19,-,-,TRBJ1-5,TGTGCCAGTAGTTTCCGAGGGGGTAGCAATCAGCCCCAGCATTTT,CASSFRGGSNQPQHF
TRBV5-8,-,-,TRBJ1-2,TGTGCCAGCAGCTGGGGCCCCACGGGTAACTATGGCTACACCTTC,CASSWGPTGNYGYTF
TRBV7-8,medium-sized,TRBD2,TRBJ2-3,TGTGCCAGCAGCCCGGGGGGGGATACGCAGTATTTT,CASSPGGDTQYF
TRBV28,-,TRBD1,TRBJ1-6,TGTGCCAGCAGTCTGATCGGGGTCTCAATTCCTCCTACAGGGGATAATTCACCCCTCCACTTT,CASSLIGVSIPPTGDNSPLHF
TRBV6-5,once,-,TRBJ1-3,TGTGCCAGCATAGGGGCTGGAAACACCATATATTTT,CASIGAGNTIYF
TRBV5-6,many,TRBD1,TRBJ1-2,TGTGCCAGCAGCTGGACCCGGGACAGAATCTATGGCTACACCTTC,CASSWTRDRIYGYTF
TRBV2,-,TRBD1,TRBJ2-5,TGTGCCAGCGGGAGGACAGGGTTTTTGCAAGAGACCCAGTACTTC,CASGRTGFLQETQYF
TRBV30,-,-,TRBJ1-5,TGTGCCTGGAACGCGGATAGCAATCAGCCCCAGCATTTT,CAWNADSNQPQHF
TRBV6-6,-,TRBD1,TRBJ2-7,TGTGCCAGCAGTGCCGGGACAGGGCGATACGAGCAGTACTTC,CASSAGTGRYEQYF
TRBV19,-,TRBD1,TRBJ1-2,TGTGCCAGTAGTATTCAGGGAGCAGGGGGCGTTGTTAACTATGGCTACACCTTC,CASSIQGAGGVVNYGYTF
TRBV11-3,-,-,TRBJ1-1,TGTGCCAGCAGCCTGTCGAACACTGAAGCTTTCTTT,CASSLSNTEAFF
TRBV9,-,-,TRBJ1-1,TGTGCCAGCAGCGTAGAACCAGGTTACACTGAAGCTTTCTTT,CASSVEPGYTEAFF
TRBV4-1,-,-,TRBJ1-1,TGCGCCAGCAGCGCTCAGGGGTACACTGAAGCTTTCTTT,CASSAQGYTEAFF
TRBV5-1,-,TRBD1,TRBJ2-2,TGCGCCAGCAGCTTGCACTGGGCCGGGACAGGGAATACCGGGGAGCTGTTTTTT,CASSLHWAGTGNTGELFF
TRBV29-1,-,-,TRBJ1-1,TGCAGCGTTGCGTACGGAGATAACACTGAAGCTTTCTTT,CSVAYGDNTEAFF
TRBV10-2,few,-,TRBJ2-7,TGCGCCAGCAGCCTCAGGGGACCCCCGGACGAGCAGTACTTC,CASSLRGPPDEQYF
TRBV6-5,-,-,TRBJ1-5,TGTGCCAGCAGTTACTCGTTCCAGGGTGCTCAGCCCCAGCATTTT,CASSYSFQGAQPQHF
TRBV5-1,-,TRBD1,TRBJ2-1,TGCGCCAGCAGCTTGGCCACAGGGGGCTACAATGAGCAGTTCTTC,CASSLATGGYNEQFF
TRBV28,-,-,TRBJ1-1,TGTGCCAGCAGTTTAAGAAGGGGCCTACTCACTGAAGCTTTCTTT,CASSLRRGLLTEAFF
TRBV6-5,-,TRBD1,TRBJ1-3,TGTGCCAGCGGGTTGGCAGGGGGCATGGGAAACACCATATATTTT,CASGLAGGMGNTIYF
TRBV5-5,-,-,TRBJ2-4,TGTGCCAGCAGCTTGGACCTAAGCCAGGCTACCGCCAAAAACATTCAGTACTTC,CASSLDLSQATAKNIQYF
TRBV11-2,-,-,TRBJ1-3,TGTGCCAGCAGCTCATCAGGTTCCTCTGGAAACACCATATATTTT,CASSSSGSSGNTIYF
TRBV6-1,-,TRBD1,TRBJ1-3,TGTGCCAGCAGTGTCAGACAGGGGAGCTCTGGAAACACCATATATTTT,CASSVRQGSSGNTIYF
TRBV12-3/TRBV12-4,-,TRBD1,TRBJ1-2,TGTGCCAGCAGTTTTCGGGGACAGCCCTACACCTTC,CASSFRGQPYTF
TRBV2,-,-,TRBJ2-7,TGTGCCAGCAGTCCGGACTCACCCGAGCAGTACTTC,CASSPDSPEQYF
TRBV15,-,TRBD1,TRBJ2-4,TGTGCCACCAGCAGAGATTACCCGGGACAGGGGTACATTCAGTACTTC,CATSRDYPGQGYIQYF
TRBV5-6,-,-,TRBJ1-2,TGTGCCAGCAGCTTGGGCCAGGGTGTTTTCTATGGCTACACCTTC,CASSLGQGVFYGYTF
TRBV28,-,TRBD2,TRBJ2-5,TGTGCCACCCTATCCTCGGTAATAGCGGGAGGTGGGACCCAGTACTTC,CATLSSVIAGGGTQYF
TRBV28,-,-,TRBJ1-1,TGTGCCAGCAGAGACATGAACACTGAAGCTTTCTTT,CASRDMNTEAFF
TRBV2,-,-,TRBJ2-1,TGTGCCAGCAGCCGTCTACAGAGCTCCTACAATGAGCAGTTCTTC,CASSRLQSSYNEQFF
TRBV3-1/TRBV3-2,-,-,TRBJ1-3,TGTGCCAGCAGCCACAGTCTCTCTGGAAACACCATATATTTT,CASSHSLSGNTIYF
TRBV19,-,-,TRBJ1-5,TGTGCCAGTGACACAGGCAGTAATCAGCCCCAGCATTTT,CASDTGSNQPQHF
TRBV28,-,-,TRBJ1-3,TGTGCCAGCAGTTTGGTGGGGAGCTCTGGAAACACCATATATTTT,CASSLVGSSGNTIYF
TRBV24-1,few,-,TRBJ1-2,TGTGCCACCAGTAAGTCGACAGCTAACTATGGCTACACCTTC,CATSKSTANYGYTF
TRBV12-5,-,-,TRBJ2-3,TGTGCTAGTGGTTTGGTACGAGGGGGTGGGAGAACAGATACGCAGTATTTT,CASGLVRGGGRTDTQYF
TRBV29-1,-,TRBD1,TRBJ1-1,TGCAGCGTTGGAGGACAGGGGGCTTCGGAAGCTTTCTTT,CSVGGQGASEAFF
TRBV6-5,many,TRBD1,TRBJ2-1,TGTGCCAGCAGTTACTTGACAGGGAACGAGCAGTTCTTC,CASSYLTGNEQFF
TRBV7-2,-,-,TRBJ1-2,TGTGCCAGCAGCCCGAGAGGCGGGGGTAGCGGCTATGGCTACACCTTC,CASSPRGGGSGYGYTF
TRBV6-1,-,-,TRBJ1-1,TGTGCCAGCAGTGGAGGCAGGGTAACTGAAGCTTTCTTT,CASSGGRVTEAFF